The 14 T cell receptor beta chains in this list originate from one sample, sequenced in a study of OX40 agonist ivuxolimab in advanced cancers. Generated by immunoSEQ multiplex PCR, the TCRdb table keeps only in-frame clones and is missing some. The sample yields about 120,000 clones, 90% to 95% seen once. Sequencing was performed on CD4+ or CD8+ T cells sorted from blood, taken in a trial of the OX40 agonist ivuxolimab. The receptor set was obtained from an adult with an advanced solid tumor such as melanoma, head and neck, liver or kidney cancer.

The rearrangement links TRBV19 to TRBJ1-5; 7 bases agree with TRBD1. From germline, CDR1 is LNHDA and CDR2 SQIVND (reference sequence). This CDR3 is built from 13 residues. Germline trimming cut 10 bases from V and 5 bases from J; bases unmatched to any gene: 8. The CDR3 here is CATKAQGYQPQHF. The CDR3 DNA follows: TGTGCCACCAAGGCACAGGGGTATCAGCCCCAGCATTTT.

This clone was recorded only once. The chain couples TRBV11-2 to TRBJ1-5; D is unclear. The CDR3 runs 15 residues. The V and J ends lost 0 bases and 7 bases respectively, with 13 bases between them. Germline V CDR1 and CDR2: SGHAT, FQNNGV. CDR3 in DNA: TGTGCCAGCAGCTTAGAACCAGGCTCCGGGCAGCCCCAGCATTTT. Its protein product is CASSLEPGSGQPQHF. The full variable domain, completed using reference TRBV11-2 and TRBJ1-5, is EAGVAQSPRYKIIEKRQSVAFWCNPISGHATLYWYQQILGQGPKLLIQFQNNGVVDDSQLPKDRFSAERLKGVDSTLKIQPAKLEDSAVYLCASSLEPGSGQPQHFGDGTRLSIL.

The V gene is TRBV10-2, the J gene TRBJ2-7; TRBD2 aligns across 7 bases. V shed 0 bases, J shed 4 bases, and the junction held 6 bases outside the gene matches. CDR1 and CDR2 from the germline V gene are WSHSY and SAAADI. The CDR3 extends over 15 amino acids. Here the CDR3 DNA reads TGCGCCAGCAGTGAGTCGGCGGGGGTTCGGTACGAGCAGTACTTC. It is translated as CASSESAGVRYEQYF.

This CDR3 is CASSGGLAGALNEQFF. The CDR3 DNA is TGTGCCAGCAGTGGAGGACTAGCGGGTGCCCTCAATGAGCAGTTCTTC. This chain uses TRBV6-1 with TRBJ2-1; 11 nucleotides line up with TRBD2. Germline CDR1 MNHNS, CDR2 SASEGT. The CDR3 loop spans 16 amino acids. V shed 4 bases and J 6 bases; nucleotides not matched to a gene: 8.

This clone was picked up one time. The rearrangement links TRBV28 to TRBJ1-1; a weak D match, TRBD1 (5 bases). Trimming removed 8 bases from V and 4 bases from J, with 11 bases in between. The V gene's germline CDR1 is MDHEN and CDR2 SYDVKM. The CDR3 sequence is 12 residues long. CDR3 sequence: CASFMRGTEAFF. Here the CDR3 DNA reads TGTGCCAGCTTCATGAGGGGCACTGAAGCTTTCTTT.

About this clone itself: This CDR3 is also generated by other DNA sequences in the sample. The rearrangement links TRBV18 to TRBJ2-3, with D tentatively TRBD2 (5 bases). Trimming left V 1 base short and J 3 bases short, with 5 bases between. The germline V gene has CDR1 KGHSH and CDR2 LQKENI. The CDR3 loop spans 13 amino acids. CDR3 in DNA: TGTGCCAGCTCACCACGCGGGACAGATACGCAGTATTTT. The encoded protein is CASSPRGTDTQYF.

This clone was seen a single time. The chain couples TRBV6-5 to TRBJ1-2; a possible D gene is TRBD1 (5 bases). The germline V gene has CDR1 MNHEY and CDR2 SVGAGI. This CDR3 region has 13 residues. V gave up 2 bases and J gave up 5 bases, with 9 bases separating them. The chain's CDR3 is CASSYDGGYGYTF. The CDR3 DNA reads as TGTGCCAGCAGTTACGACGGGGGATATGGCTACACCTTC.

This clone has only one observation. The chain has TRBV14 and TRBJ2-7, with unresolved D. Germline CDR1 is SGHDN and CDR2 is FVKESK. Trimming removed 4 bases at V and 3 bases at J, with 10 bases between. The CDR3 covers 13 residues. The CDR3 is CASSLNRYYEQYF. The CDR3 nucleotides read TGTGCCAGCAGCCTTAACCGATACTACGAGCAGTACTTC.

The gene calls are TRBV6-1 and TRBJ2-3; TRBD2 is a possible D gene (6 bases). This CDR3 is 15 amino acids long. Germline V lookup: CDR1 MNHNS, CDR2 SASEGT. The V end was cut by 6 bases, the J end by 1 base, with 14 bases between. CDR3 in amino acids: CASRKGSSGTDTQYF. The DNA of the CDR3 is TGTGCCAGCAGGAAGGGGTCTAGCGGCACAGATACGCAGTATTTT.

J is TRBJ1-2 and V is TRBV7-2; 8 positions match TRBD1. Germline V gene data show CDR1 as SGHTA and CDR2 as FQGNSA. The CDR3 has 15 amino acids. Trimming cost V 5 bases and J 6 bases; bases outside gene matches: 11. CDR3 loop: CASSPQTGVGDGYTF. The CDR3 coding sequence is TGTGCCAGCAGCCCCCAGACAGGGGTTGGGGATGGCTACACCTTC.

This clone occurred once. The chain employs TRBV5-1 and TRBJ2-2; 7 bases agree with TRBD2. The length of the CDR3 is 16 residues. Trimming took 1 base from V and 8 from J; bases not matched to a gene: 11. CDR1 and CDR2 (germline): SGHRS, YFSETQ. The DNA for the CDR3 is TGCGCCAGCAGCTTGAAGCGGGGACCGCCGGAGGGGGAGCTGTTTTTT. This gives the protein CASSLKRGPPEGELFF.

V is TRBV28 and J is TRBJ2-7; D remains unclear. Germline V gene lookup returns CDR1 MDHEN and CDR2 SYDVKM. CDR3 size: 13 residues. Between the trimmed V and J ends, which lost 2 bases and 1 base, there was a span of 6 bases. The CDR3 spells CASSLPESYEQYF. The CDR3 coding sequence is TGTGCCAGCAGTTTACCGGAGTCCTACGAGCAGTACTTC.

The chain joins TRBV5-1 to TRBJ2-5, with 8 bases that match TRBD1. J gave up 3 bases and V 4 bases, and 8 bases lay outside the gene matches. Looked up from germline, CDR1 is SGHRS and CDR2 is YFSETQ. This CDR3 region has 15 residues. The DNA for the CDR3 is TGCGCCAGCAGCCACGGACAGGGATGGGAAGAGACCCAGTACTTC. It is translated as CASSHGQGWEETQYF.

V gene TRBV9 combines with J gene TRBJ2-7, with D hard to call. Germline V lookup: CDR1 SGDLS, CDR2 YYNGEE. The V end was cut by 3 bases, the J end by 3 bases, with 13 bases between. The CDR3 is made up of 14 amino acids. CDR3 protein: CASSDSSFGYEQYF. CDR3 nucleotide sequence: TGTGCCAGCAGCGATTCCAGTTTCGGCTACGAGCAGTACTTC.